The 9 T cell receptor beta chains below all came from one sample that was sequenced in a study of T cell responses to AZD1222 COVID-19 vaccine. Sequenced by immunoSEQ multiplex PCR; TCRdb stores in-frame clones only, minus some. Of under 150,000 clones listed, roughly 90% are singletons. The sequenced sample was peripheral blood, obtained 28 days after the second AZD1222 dose. Receptors originate from an adult who received the AZD1222 COVID-19 vaccine.

This clone was detected only a few times. This sequence joins TRBV4-1 and TRBJ2-1, with TRBD2 matching 11 bases. The CDR3 covers 17 residues. In germline, CDR1 is MGHRA, CDR2 YSYEKL. The trim removed 0 bases at V and 2 bases at J, leaving 3 bases unmatched. CDR3 nucleotides: TGCGCCAGCAGCCAAGAACCTAGCGGGGGGCCCTACAATGAGCAGTTCTTC. Encoded protein: CASSQEPSGGPYNEQFF.

The chain recombines TRBV24-1 with TRBJ2-2, with 9 bases fitting TRBD1. This CDR3 spans 15 amino acids. V gave up 1 base and J gave up 6 bases; unmatched junction bases: 2. Germline CDR1 reads KGHDR; CDR2 reads SFDVKD. CDR3 DNA sequence: TGTGCCACCAGTGATTTTGGGACAGGGCCCGGGGAGCTGTTTTTT. As protein: CATSDFGTGPGELFF.

The chain recombines TRBV5-1 with TRBJ1-1; a weak D match, TRBD1 (6 bases). The CDR3 length is 16 residues. Germline loops: CDR1 SGHRS, CDR2 YFSETQ. The V end lost 4 bases, the J end lost 1 base, and 17 bases lay between the germline ends. The DNA of the CDR3 is TGCGCCAGCAGCCTGGGACAACAGGAGACGAACACTGAAGCTTTCTTT. Its protein product is CASSLGQQETNTEAFF.

The V call is TRBV6-5, the J call TRBJ2-2; TRBD1 matches at 9 bases. Trimming at V came to 6 bases and at J to 2 bases, leaving 4 bases not matched to a gene. The CDR3 consists of 15 residues. Germline V gene data show CDR1 as MNHEY and CDR2 as SVGAGI. DNA of the CDR3: TGTGCCAGCAGAGCGGGACAGGGCAACACCGGGGAGCTGTTTTTT. Protein product: CASRAGQGNTGELFF.

The chain couples TRBV18 to TRBJ1-1; the match to TRBD1 covers 7 bases. In germline, CDR1 is KGHSH, CDR2 LQKENI. V shed 3 bases, J shed 5 bases, and the junction held 12 bases outside the gene matches. The CDR3 spans 16 residues. Here the CDR3 DNA reads TGTGCCAGCTCACCCGACCCAGGGGGGTATGGTACTGAAGCTTTCTTT. Its protein is CASSPDPGGYGTEAFF. The whole variable domain, filled in from reference TRBV18 and TRBJ1-1, reads NAGVMQNPRHLVRRRGQEARLRCSPMKGHSHVYWYRQLPEEGLKFMVYLQKENIIDESGMPKERFSAEFPKEGPSILRIQQVVRGDSAAYFCASSPDPGGYGTEAFFGQGTRLTVV.

This clone was recorded once. The rearrangement joins TRBV5-4 to TRBJ1-3; D is unclear. The CDR3 is 13 amino acids. Germline V gene lookup returns CDR1 SGHNT and CDR2 YYREEE (reference sequence). Trimming took 4 bases from V and 9 from J, leaving 14 bases between them. The chain's CDR3 is CASSLQDPGTIYF. CDR3 in DNA: TGTGCCAGCAGCCTTCAGGATCCTGGCACCATATATTTT.

The rearrangement links TRBV28 to TRBJ1-4, with TRBD1 identical over 7 bases. V dropped 6 bases and J dropped 3; count of bases not matched to a gene: 7. Germline CDR1 and CDR2: MDHEN and SYDVKM. The CDR3 length is 15 residues. The chain's CDR3 is CASSPPQGANEKLFF. The DNA for the CDR3 is TGTGCCAGCAGCCCACCTCAGGGGGCTAATGAAAAACTGTTTTTT.

The chain couples TRBV20-1 to TRBJ2-1, with 10 nucleotides matching TRBD2. Looked up from germline, CDR1 is DFQATT and CDR2 is SNEGSKA (reference sequence). Trimming cost V 3 bases and J 5 bases; bases outside gene matches: 10. The CDR3 is 16 residues long. The CDR3 bases are TGCAGTGCTAGTCCACAAACTAGCGGGGTTAACAATGAGCAGTTCTTC. Protein sequence: CSASPQTSGVNNEQFF.

J is TRBJ1-2 and V is TRBV11-2; a possible D gene is TRBD1 (6 bases). In germline, CDR1 is SGHAT, CDR2 FQNNGV. Between the trimmed V and J ends, which lost 5 bases and 4 bases, there was a span of 14 bases. There are 14 residues in the CDR3. As DNA, the CDR3 is TGTGCCAGCAGCCCCCGCGAAGGGGGCTATGGCTACACCTTC. Translated: CASSPREGGYGYTF.